Sequencing of this TCR beta chain was carried out in a study of monozygotic twins with inflammatory bowel disease. The study's findings and limits: Support for any single strong IBD-associated signal or clonotype was not found.

TCRdb re-called the 5' RACE reads, yielding one record per CDR3 amino acid sequence without DNA. The record lists over 110,000 distinct CDR3 sequences, of which the ten most abundant hold 2% to 2.5%. The CDR3 is made up of 12 amino acids. CDR1 is SGHTA and CDR2 is FQGNSA in the germline V gene. Comment on this clonotype: Its target is unknown.

The gene calls are TRBV7-2 and TRBJ2-1. The clonotype originates from a human donor with ulcerative colitis or Crohn's disease, or a healthy co-twin of an affected twin (not recorded which). Sample: blood. This CDR3 reads CASSSKLNEQFF. Using reference TRBV7-2 and TRBJ2-1 for the parts outside the CDR3, the full variable domain is GAGVSQSPSNKVTEKGKDVELRCDPISGHTALYWYRQSLGQGLEFLIYFQGNSAPDKSGLPSDRFSAERTGGSVSTLTIQRTQQEDSAVYLCASSSKLNEQFFGPGTRLTVL.